The rows below give T cell receptor beta chains drawn from one sample of a study of OX40 agonist ivuxolimab in advanced cancers. Clones were read by immunoSEQ multiplex PCR, and TCRdb kept only the in-frame ones, dropping some. The data contain about 98,000 clones, around 90% of them singletons. This sample comprised CD4+ or CD8+ T cells sorted from blood, obtained in a trial of the OX40 agonist ivuxolimab. Receptor source: an adult with an advanced solid tumor such as melanoma, head and neck, liver or kidney cancer. Both conserved end residues are part of each CDR3. Each record gives: J gene, V gene, D gene, clone size, CDR3 protein, CDR3 DNA. The D gene is left open where the match is weak. Only part of the rows carry a size: once, few, many, or a class if the clone is expanded.

j_gene: TRBJ2-5; v_gene: TRBV5-1; d_gene: NA; abundance: NA; CDR3aa: CASSFDAYQETQYF; CDR3nt: TGCGCCAGCAGTTTTGACGCCTACCAAGAGACCCAGTACTTC
j_gene: TRBJ1-3; v_gene: TRBV2; d_gene: NA; abundance: NA; CDR3aa: CATEQDVSGNTIYF; CDR3nt: TGTGCCACTGAACAGGACGTCTCTGGAAACACCATATATTTT
j_gene: TRBJ1-4; v_gene: TRBV11-1; d_gene: TRBD1; abundance: NA; CDR3aa: CASSSTGRTEKLFF; CDR3nt: TGTGCCAGCAGCTCGACAGGGAGGACTGAAAAACTGTTTTTT
j_gene: TRBJ2-1; v_gene: TRBV29-1; d_gene: NA; abundance: NA; CDR3aa: CSTLSRDEQFF; CDR3nt: TGCAGCACCCTCTCCCGGGACGAGCAGTTCTTC
j_gene: TRBJ2-5; v_gene: TRBV7-2; d_gene: NA; abundance: NA; CDR3aa: CASSLPGYETQYF; CDR3nt: TGTGCCAGCAGCTTACCGGGCTATGAGACCCAGTACTTC
j_gene: TRBJ2-2; v_gene: TRBV5-1; d_gene: TRBD1; abundance: NA; CDR3aa: CASSPEGQGELFF; CDR3nt: TGCGCCAGCAGCCCAGAGGGACAGGGGGAGCTGTTTTTT
j_gene: TRBJ1-6; v_gene: TRBV7-2; d_gene: TRBD1; abundance: NA; CDR3aa: CASSSTGTVNSPLHF; CDR3nt: TGTGCCAGCAGCTCGACCGGGACAGTAAATTCACCCCTCCACTTT
j_gene: TRBJ2-2; v_gene: TRBV27; d_gene: TRBD1; abundance: NA; CDR3aa: CASSLWAPGTGGRTGELFF; CDR3nt: TGTGCCAGCAGTTTATGGGCCCCCGGGACAGGGGGAAGGACCGGGGAGCTGTTTTTT
j_gene: TRBJ1-3; v_gene: TRBV6-5; d_gene: TRBD1; abundance: once; CDR3aa: CASSRDRAGNTIYF; CDR3nt: TGTGCCAGCAGTCGCGACAGGGCTGGAAACACCATATATTTT
j_gene: TRBJ2-7; v_gene: TRBV7-2; d_gene: NA; abundance: NA; CDR3aa: CASSLAQGVQQYF; CDR3nt: TGTGCCAGCAGCTTAGCCCAGGGTGTCCAGCAGTACTTC
j_gene: TRBJ2-2; v_gene: TRBV7-2; d_gene: TRBD2; abundance: NA; CDR3aa: CASSPPRTSGANTGELFF; CDR3nt: TGTGCCAGCAGCCCCCCCCGGACTAGCGGCGCGAACACCGGGGAGCTGTTTTTT
j_gene: TRBJ2-2; v_gene: TRBV28; d_gene: NA; abundance: NA; CDR3aa: CASSALAGELFF; CDR3nt: TGTGCCAGCAGTGCCCTAGCCGGGGAGCTGTTTTTT
j_gene: TRBJ1-1; v_gene: TRBV5-1; d_gene: NA; abundance: NA; CDR3aa: CASSLVGVTSNTEAFF; CDR3nt: TGCGCCAGCAGCTTGGTGGGCGTTACATCAAACACTGAAGCTTTCTTT
j_gene: TRBJ2-5; v_gene: TRBV7-7; d_gene: NA; abundance: NA; CDR3aa: CASSSVGETQYF; CDR3nt: TGTGCTAGCAGCTCTGTCGGAGAGACCCAGTACTTC
j_gene: TRBJ1-3; v_gene: TRBV10-1; d_gene: NA; abundance: NA; CDR3aa: CAGSRDISGNTIYF; CDR3nt: TGCGCCGGAAGCCGGGACATCTCTGGAAACACCATATATTTT
j_gene: TRBJ2-2; v_gene: TRBV6-4; d_gene: TRBD1; abundance: NA; CDR3aa: CASSGGQGNGELFF; CDR3nt: TGTGCCAGCAGTGGTGGACAGGGGAACGGGGAGCTGTTTTTT
j_gene: TRBJ2-7; v_gene: TRBV5-4; d_gene: TRBD1; abundance: NA; CDR3aa: CASSQGSRGQGGYEQYF; CDR3nt: TGCGCCAGCAGCCAAGGATCCAGGGGACAGGGGGGTTACGAGCAGTACTTC
j_gene: TRBJ1-5; v_gene: TRBV18; d_gene: NA; abundance: few; CDR3aa: CASSEGSGGNQPQHF; CDR3nt: TGTGCCAGCTCTGAGGGGTCCGGGGGCAATCAGCCCCAGCATTTT
j_gene: TRBJ2-1; v_gene: TRBV7-3; d_gene: TRBD2; abundance: NA; CDR3aa: CASSPIGTSGGPSSYNEQFF; CDR3nt: TGTGCCAGCAGCCCCATAGGGACTAGTGGGGGGCCGAGCTCCTACAATGAGCAGTTCTTC
j_gene: TRBJ2-1; v_gene: TRBV5-1; d_gene: TRBD1; abundance: NA; CDR3aa: CASRWTGATYNEQFF; CDR3nt: TGCGCCAGCAGGTGGACAGGCGCGACCTACAATGAGCAGTTCTTC
j_gene: TRBJ2-1; v_gene: TRBV10-1; d_gene: NA; abundance: NA; CDR3aa: CASSLDKNEQFF; CDR3nt: TGCGCCAGCAGTTTGGACAAGAATGAGCAGTTCTTC
j_gene: TRBJ2-5; v_gene: TRBV12-5; d_gene: NA; abundance: NA; CDR3aa: CASGRTGRGRETQYF; CDR3nt: TGTGCTAGTGGTCGAACGGGACGGGGGCGAGAGACCCAGTACTTC
j_gene: TRBJ2-3; v_gene: TRBV7-2; d_gene: TRBD2; abundance: NA; CDR3aa: CASSLVGAGGGTDTQYF; CDR3nt: TGTGCCAGCAGCTTAGTTGGCGCGGGGGGCGGGACAGATACGCAGTATTTT
j_gene: TRBJ2-2; v_gene: TRBV14; d_gene: TRBD2; abundance: NA; CDR3aa: CASSQRTSGDTGELFF; CDR3nt: TGTGCTAGCAGCCAAAGGACTAGCGGAGACACCGGGGAGCTGTTTTTT
j_gene: TRBJ1-3; v_gene: TRBV19; d_gene: NA; abundance: NA; CDR3aa: CASSIIGPLRSGNTIYF; CDR3nt: TGTGCCAGTAGTATAATTGGCCCCCTCAGATCTGGAAACACCATATATTTT
j_gene: TRBJ2-5; v_gene: TRBV5-4; d_gene: TRBD2; abundance: NA; CDR3aa: CASSFTSGGETQYF; CDR3nt: TGTGCCAGCAGCTTTACTAGCGGCGGGGAGACCCAGTACTTC
j_gene: TRBJ1-1; v_gene: TRBV7-9; d_gene: NA; abundance: NA; CDR3aa: CASSVGTLEAFF; CDR3nt: TGTGCCAGCAGCGTAGGGACCCTTGAAGCTTTCTTT
j_gene: TRBJ1-2; v_gene: TRBV12-5; d_gene: NA; abundance: NA; CDR3aa: CASGSGSFSGYTF; CDR3nt: TGTGCTAGTGGTTCAGGTAGCTTCTCTGGCTACACCTTC
j_gene: TRBJ2-6; v_gene: TRBV7-2; d_gene: NA; abundance: few; CDR3aa: CASSLLANVLTF; CDR3nt: TGTGCCAGCAGCTTACTGGCCAACGTCCTGACTTTC
j_gene: TRBJ2-7; v_gene: TRBV6-1; d_gene: TRBD1; abundance: once; CDR3aa: CASSDRSGGEQYF; CDR3nt: TGTGCCAGCAGTGATAGGTCAGGGGGCGAGCAGTACTTC
j_gene: TRBJ1-1; v_gene: TRBV4-1; d_gene: NA; abundance: NA; CDR3aa: CASSQFSIGTYRAFF; CDR3nt: TGCGCCAGCAGCCAGTTTTCGATTGGGACGTATCGAGCTTTCTTT
j_gene: TRBJ1-4; v_gene: TRBV14; d_gene: NA; abundance: NA; CDR3aa: CASSHAGDARGKLFF; CDR3nt: TGTGCCAGCAGCCACGCCGGGGACGCGAGGGGAAAACTGTTTTTT
j_gene: TRBJ1-2; v_gene: TRBV6-6; d_gene: NA; abundance: NA; CDR3aa: CATTSPGVYGYTF; CDR3nt: TGTGCCACCACTTCTCCGGGGGTCTATGGCTACACCTTC
j_gene: TRBJ1-2; v_gene: TRBV14; d_gene: NA; abundance: NA; CDR3aa: CASSQGGREGYGYTF; CDR3nt: TGTGCCAGCAGCCAAGGGGGTCGGGAGGGGTATGGCTACACCTTC
j_gene: TRBJ1-6; v_gene: TRBV5-6; d_gene: NA; abundance: few; CDR3aa: CASSLVRGNSPLHF; CDR3nt: TGTGCCAGCAGCTTGGTCCGGGGAAATTCACCCCTCCACTTT
j_gene: TRBJ2-3; v_gene: TRBV9; d_gene: NA; abundance: NA; CDR3aa: CASSVQGFPDTQYF; CDR3nt: TGTGCCAGCAGCGTACAGGGTTTTCCAGATACGCAGTATTTT
j_gene: TRBJ2-7; v_gene: TRBV7-3; d_gene: TRBD2; abundance: NA; CDR3aa: CASSLNGGALEQYF; CDR3nt: TGTGCCAGCAGCTTAAACGGGGGGGCTCTCGAGCAGTACTTC
j_gene: TRBJ2-1; v_gene: TRBV6-1; d_gene: TRBD1; abundance: NA; CDR3aa: CASRYHDRVPFF; CDR3nt: TGTGCCAGCAGATATCACGACAGGGTCCCGTTCTTC
j_gene: TRBJ1-1; v_gene: TRBV18; d_gene: TRBD1; abundance: NA; CDR3aa: CASSPVGQILEAFF; CDR3nt: TGTGCCAGCTCCCCTGTGGGACAGATACTTGAAGCTTTCTTT
j_gene: TRBJ1-2; v_gene: TRBV9; d_gene: TRBD1; abundance: NA; CDR3aa: CASSAPGGTGSMGAYGYTF; CDR3nt: TGTGCCAGCAGCGCACCTGGGGGGACAGGGAGTATGGGAGCCTATGGCTACACCTTC
j_gene: TRBJ2-7; v_gene: TRBV5-4; d_gene: NA; abundance: NA; CDR3aa: CASSWEASYEQYF; CDR3nt: TGTGCCAGCAGCTGGGAGGCTTCCTACGAGCAGTACTTC
j_gene: TRBJ1-6; v_gene: TRBV5-5; d_gene: NA; abundance: NA; CDR3aa: CASSLGGINSPLHF; CDR3nt: TGTGCCAGCAGCTTGGGGGGGATCAATTCACCCCTCCACTTT
j_gene: TRBJ2-2; v_gene: TRBV7-3; d_gene: TRBD1; abundance: NA; CDR3aa: CASSRGGSTGELFF; CDR3nt: TGTGCCAGCAGCCGAGGGGGCTCCACCGGGGAGCTGTTTTTT
j_gene: TRBJ1-1; v_gene: TRBV6-6; d_gene: NA; abundance: NA; CDR3aa: CASSYGGSTEAFF; CDR3nt: TGTGCCAGCAGTTACGGGGGAAGCACTGAAGCTTTCTTT
j_gene: TRBJ1-4; v_gene: TRBV6-5; d_gene: NA; abundance: NA; CDR3aa: CASSYTGRQRGEKLFF; CDR3nt: TGTGCCAGCAGTTACACGGGAAGGCAGCGGGGCGAAAAACTGTTTTTT
j_gene: TRBJ2-7; v_gene: TRBV10-3; d_gene: NA; abundance: few; CDR3aa: CAISEADEQYF; CDR3nt: TGTGCCATCAGTGAAGCAGACGAGCAGTACTTC
j_gene: TRBJ1-2; v_gene: TRBV11-2; d_gene: TRBD1; abundance: few; CDR3aa: CASSWTTGDYGYTF; CDR3nt: TGTGCCAGCAGCTGGACTACAGGGGACTATGGCTACACCTTC
j_gene: TRBJ2-7; v_gene: TRBV5-1; d_gene: NA; abundance: NA; CDR3aa: CASSLERAGAYEQYF; CDR3nt: TGCGCCAGCAGCTTGGAGAGGGCAGGGGCCTACGAGCAGTACTTC
j_gene: TRBJ2-1; v_gene: TRBV7-3; d_gene: NA; abundance: NA; CDR3aa: CASSPGSWGVNEQFF; CDR3nt: TGTGCCAGCAGCCCCGGCAGTTGGGGGGTCAATGAGCAGTTCTTC
j_gene: TRBJ2-3; v_gene: TRBV2; d_gene: NA; abundance: NA; CDR3aa: CASSTRLGTDTQYF; CDR3nt: TGTGCCAGCAGTACGCGGTTAGGCACAGATACGCAGTATTTT
j_gene: TRBJ2-2; v_gene: TRBV19; d_gene: NA; abundance: NA; CDR3aa: CASSIVEESTGELFF; CDR3nt: TGTGCCAGTAGTATAGTTGAGGAGTCCACCGGGGAGCTGTTTTTT
j_gene: TRBJ1-3; v_gene: TRBV6-1; d_gene: TRBD1; abundance: NA; CDR3aa: CASRTGDRRRHF; CDR3nt: TGTGCCAGCAGGACCGGGGACAGGCGGAGGCATTTT